The rows below give T cell receptor beta chains drawn from one sample of a study of cytomegalovirus exposure and HLA in healthy donors. Generated by immunoSEQ multiplex PCR, the TCRdb table keeps only in-frame clones and is missing some. The sample has 60,000 to 75,000 clones; roughly nine tenths are singletons. Sample: PBMCs. The receptor set was obtained from a woman younger than 45 in good health and CMV-seropositive. Both conserved end residues are part of each CDR3. The order of the fields is D gene, clone size, V gene, J gene, CDR3 DNA, CDR3 protein. A D gene is named only where the DNA matches it firmly. Expanded clones are given a class, and other clones once, few, many or no size at all.

>-|-|TRBV18|TRBJ2-7
TGTGCCAGCTCACCAGGATTGCAGGGCGAAAGGTCCTACGAGCAGTACTTC
CASSPGLQGERSYEQYF
>TRBD2|-|TRBV6-6|TRBJ2-7
TGTGCCAGCAGCGCACCGGGACTAGCGGGGGTCTACGAGCAGTACTTC
CASSAPGLAGVYEQYF
>-|-|TRBV19|TRBJ2-2
TGTGCCAGTAGAGTTGGACAAACGAACACCGGGGAGCTGTTTTTT
CASRVGQTNTGELFF
>-|-|TRBV5-4|TRBJ1-2
TGTGCCAGCAGCCAGGCCCAGGGGTACTATGGCTACACCTTC
CASSQAQGYYGYTF
>-|-|TRBV5-1|TRBJ2-3
TGCGCCAGCAGCGGGATCACGGGGTCGGGGACAGATACGCAGTATTTT
CASSGITGSGTDTQYF
>-|-|TRBV6-5|TRBJ2-1
TGTGCCAGCAGTAATGGCGGGAACTTATACAATGAGCAGTTCTTC
CASSNGGNLYNEQFF
>-|-|TRBV7-9|TRBJ1-1
TGTGCCAGCAGCTACGGACAGAACACTGAAGCTTTCTTT
CASSYGQNTEAFF
>TRBD1|-|TRBV27|TRBJ2-3
TGTGCCAGCAACTTTTTAGGACAGGGGGCCGATACGCAGTATTTT
CASNFLGQGADTQYF
>TRBD1|-|TRBV6-6|TRBJ2-7
TGTGCCAGCAGTTACCTGGGACAGTCCCAGTACTTC
CASSYLGQSQYF
>-|-|TRBV5-6|TRBJ2-1
TGTGCCAGCAGCTTACCGGGGAGCTCCTACAATGAGCAGTTCTTC
CASSLPGSSYNEQFF
>-|few|TRBV4-2|TRBJ2-7
TGTGCCAGCAGCCTAGGGAACCGGGACTCATCCTACGAGCAGTACTTC
CASSLGNRDSSYEQYF
>-|-|TRBV11-2|TRBJ2-5
TGTGCCAGCAGCCGAACGCTCGAGAACCAAGAGACCCAGTACTTC
CASSRTLENQETQYF
>TRBD2|-|TRBV6-5|TRBJ2-7
TGTGCCAGCAGTTACTCCGCTAGCGGGAGTATCCACGAGCAGTACTTC
CASSYSASGSIHEQYF
>-|few|TRBV7-6|TRBJ1-1
TGTGCCAGCAGCGCCTACCGGGATGAAGCTTTCTTT
CASSAYRDEAFF
>TRBD2|-|TRBV5-4|TRBJ2-3
TGTGCCAGCAGCCCTAGCGGGAGTCGGACAGATACGCAGTATTTT
CASSPSGSRTDTQYF
>TRBD2|-|TRBV25-1|TRBJ2-3
TGTGCCAGCACCCACTTAGCGGGTGGGAGGAATACGCAGTATTTT
CASTHLAGGRNTQYF
>TRBD2|-|TRBV5-1|TRBJ2-5
TGCGCCAGCAGTAGAGGCGGGAGTTTTGTTGAGACCCAGTACTTC
CASSRGGSFVETQYF
>-|-|TRBV15|TRBJ2-1
TGTGCCACCAGCAGAGTTGCCAACTCGCTGGATGAGCAGTTCTTC
CATSRVANSLDEQFF
>-|-|TRBV30|TRBJ1-2
TGTGCCTGGGAGGGACTTATCGACTCTGCTAACTATGGCTACACCTTC
CAWEGLIDSANYGYTF
>TRBD1|once|TRBV7-8|TRBJ2-7
TGTGCCAGCAGCCCGCGACCTGGGACAGGGAACTACGAGCAGTACTTC
CASSPRPGTGNYEQYF
>TRBD2|-|TRBV5-1|TRBJ2-1
TGCGCCAGCAGCTTGGAAGCGGGAGGCTACAATGAGCAGTTCTTC
CASSLEAGGYNEQFF
>-|-|TRBV5-4|TRBJ2-1
TGTGCCAGCAGCTGGCGAGGTAGTCGGGACAATGAGCAGTTCTTC
CASSWRGSRDNEQFF
>-|-|TRBV5-1|TRBJ2-1
TGCGCCAGCAGCTTCAGAGCGGTCTCCTACAATGAGCAGTTCTTC
CASSFRAVSYNEQFF
>TRBD2|-|TRBV5-4|TRBJ2-7
TGTGCCAGCAGCCCACACTGGACTAGCGGGAGGACCCTAAGTCCCTACGAGCAGTACTTC
CASSPHWTSGRTLSPYEQYF
>-|-|TRBV4-2|TRBJ1-2
TGTGCCAGCAGCCAAGATTGGGGGGCTAACTATGGCTACACCTTC
CASSQDWGANYGYTF
>TRBD1|-|TRBV4-1|TRBJ1-2
TGCGCCAGCAGCCGATGGGGGACAGGGGGCTTTGAGAACTATGGCTACACCTTC
CASSRWGTGGFENYGYTF
>-|-|TRBV10-3|TRBJ2-5
TGTGCCATCAGCCAGATTCAAGAGACCCAGTACTTC
CAISQIQETQYF
>TRBD2|-|TRBV9|TRBJ2-5
TGTGCCAGCAGCGTCCGTGGCGGGAGGGGGTTCTTTGGGGAGACCCAGTACTTC
CASSVRGGRGFFGETQYF
>TRBD2|-|TRBV27|TRBJ2-1
TGTGCCAGCAGTTTGGGGCCTAGCGGGAGACCCAATGAGCAGTTCTTC
CASSLGPSGRPNEQFF
>TRBD1|-|TRBV19|TRBJ1-2
TGTGCCAGTACCCCGAGGGGGCGACGAGGCTACACCTTC
CASTPRGRRGYTF
>TRBD1|-|TRBV18|TRBJ2-1
TGTGCCAGCTCACCACGGGAAGGGGGCCACAATGAGCAGTTCTTC
CASSPREGGHNEQFF
>TRBD2|-|TRBV25-1|TRBJ2-3
TGTGCCAGCAGTGAATATCCCCGGACTAGCGCTACGCAGTATTTT
CASSEYPRTSATQYF
>TRBD1|-|TRBV5-4|TRBJ1-4
TGTGCCAGCAGCTGGGGACAGGGTGAAGCCGACGATGAAAAACTGTTTTTT
CASSWGQGEADDEKLFF
>TRBD2|-|TRBV9|TRBJ2-1
TGTGCCAGCACGACTAGCGGGGACCTCTACAATGAGCAGTTCTTC
CASTTSGDLYNEQFF
>-|-|TRBV29-1|TRBJ2-2
TGCAGCGTTAGGGGCGGAAGGGCCGGGGAGCTGTTTTTT
CSVRGGRAGELFF
>TRBD2|-|TRBV2|TRBJ2-1
TGTGCCAGCAAGAAGCGGGGGGCCTTCAATGAGCAGTTCTTC
CASKKRGAFNEQFF
>-|-|TRBV11-2|TRBJ1-6
TGTGCCAGCAGCTCCACCTGGGGGCCTGACTCACCCCTCCACTTT
CASSSTWGPDSPLHF
>-|-|TRBV4-2|TRBJ1-4
TGTGCCAGCAGCCAAGATCTATATCACGCACCTCGCGGTGAAAAACTGTTTTTT
CASSQDLYHAPRGEKLFF
>TRBD2|-|TRBV7-2|TRBJ2-1
TGTGCCAGCAGCTTCACTAGCGGGGGTTACAATGAGCAGTTCTTC
CASSFTSGGYNEQFF
>-|-|TRBV29-1|TRBJ2-7
TGCAGCGTTGTTGGGGGAGGCTACGAGCAGTACTTC
CSVVGGGYEQYF
>-|-|TRBV18|TRBJ1-3
TGTGCCAGCTCACCTCAGGGTTCTGGAAACACCATATATTTT
CASSPQGSGNTIYF